This TCR beta chain originates from a study of blood T cell repertoires in COVID-19. The wider study: Whether acute or convalescent, the COVID-19 samples came from the United States, Italy and Spain.

The germline V gene encodes CDR1 SGHVS and CDR2 FNYEAQ. CDR3 length: 16 amino acids. V dropped 5 bases and J dropped 6; count of bases not matched to a gene: 11. Sequenced by immunoSEQ multiplex PCR; TCRdb stores in-frame clones only, minus some. Among some 74,000 clones, approximately 85% were seen once, and the ten largest hold more than 25%. The sequence was collected from a man in his fifties or sixties with acute or convalescent COVID-19. V is TRBV7-6 and J is TRBJ1-4; 8 bases agree with TRBD1. Sequencing input: peripheral blood. The CDR3 sequence: CASSPRTGNHYEKLFF. The DNA for the CDR3 is TGTGCCAGCAGCCCACGGACAGGGAACCACTATGAAAAACTGTTTTTT.